Below are 21 T cell receptor beta chains sequenced from a single sample in a study of regulatory T cells in long-lasting Graves disease. Libraries of TCR beta came from iRepertoire HTBI primers plus Arm-PCR of CDR3 regions. One entry per CDR3 protein results from TCRdb running MiXCR on the multiplex PCR reads. The sample records hundreds of thousands of distinct CDR3 sequences, 15% being singletons. Time point here: newly diagnosed GD, antithyroid drugs for less than 3 months. Construction of the TCR library relied on RNA isolated from PBMCs. The same specimen was also included in a second study, on T cells in Graves' hyperthyroidism and ophthalmopathy.

This material consisted of peripheral blood mononuclear cells (PBMCs), taken at new diagnosis, from a patient treated with antithyroid drugs. All receptors derive from a middle-aged woman with Graves disease.

This clonotype was detected ten times or more. The gene calls are TRBV11-1 and TRBJ2-1; no definite D call. The CDR3 loop spans 13 amino acids. Germline loops: CDR1 SGHAT, CDR2 FQDESV (reference sequence). Trimming took off 3 bases at V and 3 bases at J, with 6 bases between the two ends. CDR3 sequence: CASSFKVYNEQFF. The CDR3 bases are TGTGCCAGCAGCTTCAAAGTCTACAATGAGCAGTTCTTC.

This clonotype has more than one count but fewer than ten. The chain is built from TRBV27 and TRBJ2-1; a possible D gene is TRBD1 (6 bases). The V end lost 10 bases, the J end lost 3 bases, and 13 bases lay between the germline ends. The CDR3 is 13 residues long. Germline assignment: CDR1 MNHEY and CDR2 SMNVEV (reference sequence). The CDR3 sequence is CATETGDYNEQFF. Here the CDR3 DNA reads TGTGCCACCGAGACAGGAGACTACAATGAGCAGTTCTTC.

This chain connects TRBV29-1 to TRBJ2-5; perhaps D is TRBD1 or TRBD2 (6 bases each). CDR3 length: 17 amino acids. Trimming left V 1 base short and J 4 bases short, with 22 bases between. Germline V gene sequence: CDR1 SQVTM, CDR2 ANQGSEA. This CDR3 is CSVEARTGRGRRETQYF. The CDR3 DNA is TGCAGCGTTGAAGCGCGGACGGGCCGGGGGCGCAGAGAGACCCAGTACTTC.

The CDR3 loop is CAWSVQQPVRVAFF. The CDR3 DNA follows: TGTGCCTGGAGTGTACAACAGCCGGTAAGGGTAGCTTTCTTT. J is TRBJ1-1 and V is TRBV30; no clear D gene. The germline V and J ends were trimmed by 0 bases and 10 bases, with 18 bases remaining between them. Germline values: CDR1 GTSNPN, CDR2 SVGIG (reference sequence). The CDR3 is 14 amino acids. The entire variable domain, with the rest obtained from reference TRBV30 and TRBJ1-1, is as follows: SQTIHQWPATLVQPVGSPLSLECTVEGTSNPNLYWYRQAAGRGLQLLFYSVGIGQISSEVPQNLSASRPQDRQFILSSKKLLLSDSGFYLCAWSVQQPVRVAFFGQGTRLTVV.

V usage is TRBV18 and J usage is TRBJ2-3, with 12 bases lining up with TRBD2. The V gene's germline CDR1 is KGHSH and CDR2 LQKENI. The length of the CDR3 is 14 residues. The J segment lost 11 bases and the V segment lost 0 bases, leaving 3 bases of the junction unmatched. DNA of the CDR3: TGTGCCAGCTCACCACCGACTAGCGGGAGCCTGCAGTATTTT. Its protein product is CASSPPTSGSLQYF.

This clonotype has at least ten counts. The rearrangement joins TRBV6-1 to TRBJ2-1; a weak D match, TRBD1 (6 bases). Germline lookup yields CDR1 MNHNS and CDR2 SASEGT. The CDR3 consists of 15 residues. V dropped 8 bases and J dropped 2 bases, with 16 bases sitting between them. The CDR3 here is CASSSAGQTYNEQFF. The CDR3, as DNA: TGTGCCAGCTCCTCCGCCGGACAGACCTACAATGAGCAGTTCTTC.

Many counts were recorded for this clonotype. CDR3 loop: CAISSTENYGYTF. DNA for the CDR3: TGTGCCATCAGTTCGACCGAGAACTATGGCTACACCTTC. The chain is built from TRBV10-3 and TRBJ1-2; D gene uncertain. The germline CDR1 and CDR2 sequences are ENHRY and SYGVKD. V lost 5 bases and J lost 2, with 9 bases in between. The CDR3 sequence is 13 residues long.

The table lists this clonotype with many counts. V usage is TRBV6-5 and J usage is TRBJ2-2; D is possibly TRBD2 (6 bases). The CDR3 has 18 amino acids. Germline CDR1 MNHEY, CDR2 SVGAGI. Trimming took off 0 bases at V and 4 bases at J, with 18 bases between the two ends. The CDR3: CASSYSGGLLGSTGELFF. The CDR3 DNA sequence: TGTGCCAGCAGTTACTCGGGGGGACTCCTTGGTAGCACCGGGGAGCTGTTTTTT.

The table lists this clonotype with many counts. CDR3 in amino acids: CASSYSSESLTYNEQFF. The CDR3 DNA follows: TGTGCCAGCAGTTACTCGTCGGAGAGCCTAACCTACAATGAGCAGTTCTTC. The chain employs TRBV6-2 or TRBV6-3 and TRBJ2-1; no reliable D call. The V end lost 0 bases, the J end lost 2 bases, and 14 bases lay between the germline ends. CDR3 length: 17 amino acids. Looked up from germline, CDR1 is MNHEY and CDR2 is SVGEGT.

This clonotype was recorded only once. The V and J genes are TRBV20-1 and TRBJ2-7, with TRBD2 matching 7 bases. V dropped 6 bases and J dropped 6; count of bases not matched to a gene: 14. This CDR3 spans 14 amino acids. CDR1 is DFQATT and CDR2 is SNEGSKA in the germline V gene (reference sequence). The CDR3 loop is CSAPRVGPGGEQYF. CDR3 nucleotides: TGCAGTGCCCCGAGGGTGGGACCGGGGGGCGAGCAGTACTTC.

CDR3 nucleotide sequence: TGTGCCAGCAGGGGAGGGACAGTTTACAATGAGCAGTTCTTC. Translated: CASRGGTVYNEQFF. The V gene is TRBV2, the J gene TRBJ2-1; perhaps D is TRBD1 or TRBD2 (7 bases each). The CDR3 is made up of 14 amino acids. V lost 6 bases, J lost 4 bases, and 13 bases lay in between. Germline V gene lookup returns CDR1 SNHLY and CDR2 FYNNEI.

This clonotype was observed a few times. The chain recombines TRBV6-1 with TRBJ2-1, with 7 bases fitting TRBD1. CDR1 MNHNS and CDR2 SASEGT come from the germline V gene. V gave up 6 bases and J gave up 3 bases; unmatched junction bases: 8. CDR3 length: 15 amino acids. The CDR3 region has the DNA TGTGCCAGCAGGGGGACAGTATTGATCTACAATGAGCAGTTCTTC. This translates into CASRGTVLIYNEQFF.

Only a few counts were recorded for this clonotype. The chain has TRBV7-3 and TRBJ2-2; D is unresolved. Trimming removed 5 bases from V and 1 base from J, with 8 bases in between. Germline V gene sequence: CDR1 SGHTA, CDR2 FQGTGA. The CDR3 length is 14 residues. The CDR3 sequence is CASSHVENTGELFF. CDR3 sequence (DNA): TGTGCCAGCAGCCACGTAGAGAACACCGGGGAGCTGTTTTTT.

This chain links TRBV5-1 with TRBJ2-1; TRBD1 matches 8 bases. The CDR3 is made up of 15 amino acids. The germline CDR1 and CDR2 sequences are SGHRS and YFSETQ. With 2 bases clipped from V and 12 bases from J, the junction kept 13 bases outside the gene matches. DNA of the CDR3: TGCGCCAGCAGCTTTAGCAGGTATGGGACAGGTGGGCAGTTCTTC. It translates to CASSFSRYGTGGQFF.

This clonotype has just a few counts. V usage is TRBV27 and J usage is TRBJ2-1; D call uncertain. Between the trimmed V and J ends, which lost 2 bases and 7 bases, there was a span of 9 bases. CDR1 and CDR2 (germline): MNHEY, SMNVEV (reference sequence). CDR3 size: 13 residues. The DNA for the CDR3 is TGTGCCAGCAGTTTAATCTGGGGTAATGAGCAGTTCTTC. Protein sequence: CASSLIWGNEQFF.

J is TRBJ2-1 and V is TRBV7-2; D gene unclear. CDR3 length: 14 residues. Germline V gene lookup returns CDR1 SGHTA and CDR2 FQGNSA. V shed 6 bases and J shed 8 bases, with 17 bases lying between them. The CDR3 bases are TGTGCCAGCAGTCCCCCGACGGCACGGGATGAGCAGTTCTTC. This encodes CASSPPTARDEQFF.

There are many counts of this clonotype. V and J are TRBV11-2 and TRBJ2-1; 8 bases line up with TRBD2. The CDR3 is made up of 15 amino acids. The V gene end was trimmed by 5 bases and the J gene end by 5 bases; junction bases not matched to a gene: 8. Germline CDR1 is SGHAT and CDR2 is FQNNGV. The CDR3 sequence is CASSPGSLADNEQFF. The CDR3 DNA reads TGTGCCAGCAGCCCAGGGTCACTAGCGGACAATGAGCAGTTCTTC. The entire variable domain, with the rest obtained from reference TRBV11-2 and TRBJ2-1, is as follows: EAGVAQSPRYKIIEKRQSVAFWCNPISGHATLYWYQQILGQGPKLLIQFQNNGVVDDSQLPKDRFSAERLKGVDSTLKIQPAKLEDSAVYLCASSPGSLADNEQFFGPGTRLTVL.

This clonotype was detected many times. J is TRBJ1-2 and V is TRBV12-3 or TRBV12-4, with D possibly TRBD1 on 5 matching bases. Trimming cost V 3 bases and J 6 bases, with 14 bases left between them. The CDR3 runs 14 residues. The CDR3 reads CASSLAVMGHGYTF. DNA for the CDR3: TGTGCCAGCAGTTTGGCCGTGATGGGGCATGGCTACACCTTC.

This clonotype turned up a few times. The rearrangement joins TRBV27 to TRBJ1-5; TRBD1 is a possible D gene (5 bases). The CDR3 has 14 amino acids. Trimming left V 5 bases short and J 6 bases short, with 14 bases between. Germline CDR1 is MNHEY and CDR2 is SMNVEV (reference sequence). The CDR3 here is CASSQGLRGQPQHF. The DNA for the CDR3 is TGTGCCAGCAGTCAGGGACTTCGGGGTCAGCCCCAGCATTTT.

This clonotype showed up many times. The V and J genes are TRBV14 and TRBJ2-1; 10 bases match TRBD2. V lost 0 bases and J lost 7; bases outside the gene matches: 3. The germline gives CDR1 SGHDN, CDR2 FVKESK. The CDR3 covers 15 residues. CDR3 residues: CASSQETSGWNEQFF. CDR3 bases: TGTGCCAGCAGCCAAGAGACTAGCGGGTGGAATGAGCAGTTCTTC.

This clonotype was counted many times. This chain connects TRBV18 to TRBJ1-1; TRBD1 matches 7 bases. CDR1 and CDR2 from the germline V gene are KGHSH and LQKENI. Trimming at V came to 0 bases and at J to 5 bases, leaving 3 bases not matched to a gene. This CDR3 contains 14 residues. For the CDR3, the DNA is TGTGCCAGCTCACCACCGACAGGGAGAACTGAAGCTTTCTTT. Its protein product is CASSPPTGRTEAFF.